This entry is about one T cell receptor (beta chain). A single count supports this clonotype. Its antigen is currently not known. This could be a read error, since a much larger clone is one nucleotide away. The sample comes from a study of T-cell reconstitution after alpha-beta-depleted transplantation in children (dated by TCRdb to the mid-2010s). Regarding the complete study: Using TCR repertoire profiling, the study quantitatively followed how T-cell immune reconstitution unfolded in children after TCRalphabeta/CD19-depleted allogeneic hematopoietic cell transplantation. Study-wide conclusions, independent of this receptor: The high TCRbeta diversity at day 60 in some patients was ascribed to recipient T cells and intrathymic progenitors that had survived conditioning. The frequencies of hyperexpanded clones fell over the following months, and after one year, T-cell counts and TCRbeta diversity were mostly attributed to newly produced T cells. The apparently early recovery of alphabetaT-cell counts about two months after transplant reportedly depended on only several hundred rapidly expanded clones that came from non-depleted graft cells.

This specimen's treatment or condition label, per the study, means: allogeneic hematopoietic cell transplantation with graft depleted of TCRalphabeta T cells and CD19 B cells. The children who served as transplant recipients had been given grafts of TCRalphabeta/CD19-depleted allogeneic hematopoietic cells. The library was generated by PCR. TCRdb shows the sequencer as Illumina HiSeq 2500. Molecular barcoding was employed in the preparation of TCR libraries, with unique molecular identifiers being used to normalize TCRbeta repertoire quantification. TCRdb's own reprocessing of the public reads used fastp at Q25 and MiXCR and kept productive beta chains. Identical CDR3 protein sequences are pooled into one entry, listed with their most common genes and DNA. The sample table shows 450,000 to 550,000 distinct CDR3 sequences, and more than 9.5% are seen once. The ten top clones hold 13% to 15% of the sample.

This sequence was found in a female patient aged 2-9 years who had a stem cell transplant for aplastic anemia, so the T cells may come from the graft donor. This sample comprised PBMCs, mostly from graft donor cells, obtained 180 days after TCRalphabeta/CD19-depleted stem cell transplant.

The nucleotides read TGTGCCAGCAGTTGGGGACTAGCGGGAAACAATGAGCAGTTCTTC. Its translation reads: CASSWGLAGNNEQFF. Recombination connected TRBV6-5 to TRBJ2-1, with TRBD2 identical over 13 junction bases. For this chain, trimming is 4 bases at the V end and 5 bases at the J end, and the number of junction bases without a gene match is 2. Inclusive of the bounding cysteine and phenylalanine, the CDR3 is 15 residues long. Only the CDR3 DNA is retained, 45 bases long and in frame from the first base. Per the germline V gene, MNHEY is the CDR1 and SVGAGI is the CDR2.